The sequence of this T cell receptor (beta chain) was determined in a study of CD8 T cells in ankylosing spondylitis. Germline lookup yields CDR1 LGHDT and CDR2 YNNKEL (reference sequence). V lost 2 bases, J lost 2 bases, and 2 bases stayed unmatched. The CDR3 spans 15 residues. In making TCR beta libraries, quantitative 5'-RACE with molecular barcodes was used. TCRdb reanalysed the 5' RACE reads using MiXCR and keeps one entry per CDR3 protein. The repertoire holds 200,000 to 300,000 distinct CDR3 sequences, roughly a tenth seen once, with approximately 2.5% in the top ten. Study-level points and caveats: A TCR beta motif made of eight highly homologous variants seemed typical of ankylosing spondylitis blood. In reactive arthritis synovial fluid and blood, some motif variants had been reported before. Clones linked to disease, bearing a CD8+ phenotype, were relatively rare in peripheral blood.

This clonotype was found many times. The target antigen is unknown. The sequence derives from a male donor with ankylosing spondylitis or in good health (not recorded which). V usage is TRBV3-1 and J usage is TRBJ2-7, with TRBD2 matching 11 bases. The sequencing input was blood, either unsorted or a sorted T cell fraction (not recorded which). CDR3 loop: CASSQTSGGPYEQYF. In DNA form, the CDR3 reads TGTGCCAGCAGCCAAACTAGCGGGGGACCCTACGAGCAGTACTTC.